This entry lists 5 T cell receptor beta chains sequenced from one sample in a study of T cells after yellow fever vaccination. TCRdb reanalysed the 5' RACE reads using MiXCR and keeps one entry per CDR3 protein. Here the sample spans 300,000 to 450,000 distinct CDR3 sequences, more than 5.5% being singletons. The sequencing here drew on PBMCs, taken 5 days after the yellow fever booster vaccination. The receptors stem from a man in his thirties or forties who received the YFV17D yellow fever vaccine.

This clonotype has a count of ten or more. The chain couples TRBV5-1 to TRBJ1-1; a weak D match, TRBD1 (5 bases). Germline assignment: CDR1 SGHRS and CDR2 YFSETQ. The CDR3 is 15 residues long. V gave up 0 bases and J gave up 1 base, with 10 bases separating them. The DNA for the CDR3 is TGCGCCAGCAGCTTGGGTCAGGGCGAGAACACTGAAGCTTTCTTT. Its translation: CASSLGQGENTEAFF.

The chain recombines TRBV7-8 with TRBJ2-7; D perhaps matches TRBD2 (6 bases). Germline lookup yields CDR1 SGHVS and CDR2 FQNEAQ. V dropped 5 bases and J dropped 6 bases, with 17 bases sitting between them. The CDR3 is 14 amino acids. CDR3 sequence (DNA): TGTGCCAGCAGCCCCGGGACTGGGAGCCCCGAGCAGTACTTC. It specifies CASSPGTGSPEQYF.

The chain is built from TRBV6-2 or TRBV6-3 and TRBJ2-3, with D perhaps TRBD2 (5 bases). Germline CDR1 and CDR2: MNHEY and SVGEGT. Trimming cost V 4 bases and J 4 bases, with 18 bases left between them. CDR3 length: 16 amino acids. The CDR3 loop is CASSFPLAAGPDTQYF. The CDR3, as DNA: TGTGCCAGCAGTTTTCCCCTTGCGGCGGGCCCAGATACGCAGTATTTT.

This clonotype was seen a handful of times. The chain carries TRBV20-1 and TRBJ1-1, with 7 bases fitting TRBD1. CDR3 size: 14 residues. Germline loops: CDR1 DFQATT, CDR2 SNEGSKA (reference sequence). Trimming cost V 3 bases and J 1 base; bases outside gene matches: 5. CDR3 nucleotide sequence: TGCAGTGCTAGGAAGGGGGCGTCGAACACTGAAGCTTTCTTT. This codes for CSARKGASNTEAFF.

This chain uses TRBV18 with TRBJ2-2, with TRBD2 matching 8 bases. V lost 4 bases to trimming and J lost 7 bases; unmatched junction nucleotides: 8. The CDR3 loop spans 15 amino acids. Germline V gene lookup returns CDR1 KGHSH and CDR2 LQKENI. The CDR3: CASSRERELSGELFF. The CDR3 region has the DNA TGTGCCAGCTCACGGGAGCGGGAGTTGAGCGGGGAGCTGTTTTTT.